These 21 T cell receptor beta chains were sequenced from one sample in a study of blood T cells in healthy people across ages. Combining a sample-barcoded 5' primer with a J-beta primer mix, a second PCR ran for 7 to 11 cycles. In TCRdb, the 5' RACE reads were re-called with MiXCR into one record per CDR3 protein. The sample lists hundreds of thousands of distinct CDR3 sequences; roughly 60% were seen once. The sample taken for sequencing was blood. These receptors originate from a man aged 25 to 40 in good health.

The genes are TRBV7-2 and TRBJ2-7, with D unresolved. The V and J ends lost 3 bases and 2 bases respectively, with 14 bases between them. Germline values: CDR1 SGHTA, CDR2 FQGNSA. CDR3 size: 15 residues. The CDR3 DNA follows: TGTGCCAGCAGCTTGGCCCTCGCCGTGACCTACGAGCAGTACTTC. It codes for CASSLALAVTYEQYF.

There are many counts of this clonotype. V is TRBV27 and J is TRBJ2-7, with 7 bases matching TRBD1. Germline V gene data show CDR1 as MNHEY and CDR2 as SMNVEV (reference sequence). V dropped 2 bases and J dropped 6; count of bases not matched to a gene: 7. The CDR3 has 14 residues. The CDR3 protein is CASSLATGMGEQYF. Written as DNA, the CDR3 is TGTGCCAGCAGTTTAGCGACAGGGATGGGCGAGCAGTACTTC.

This clonotype was observed many times. The chain joins TRBV29-1 to TRBJ1-2; D might be TRBD1 (6 bases). Trimming took off 3 bases at V and 7 bases at J, with 12 bases between the two ends. CDR3 length equals 12 residues. CDR1 is SQVTM, CDR2 ANQGSEA, per germline. The CDR3 here is CSVEGGGGGYTF. The CDR3, as DNA: TGCAGCGTTGAGGGAGGGGGTGGTGGCTACACCTTC. Drawing the rest from reference TRBV29-1 and TRBJ1-2, the complete variable domain is SAVISQKPSRDICQRGTSLTIQCQVDSQVTMMFWYRQQPGQSLTLIATANQGSEATYESGFVIDKFPISRPNLTFSTLTVSNMSPEDSSIYLCSVEGGGGGYTFGSGTRLTVV.

The chain recombines TRBV6-6 with TRBJ2-3; D uncertain. CDR1 and CDR2 from the germline V gene are MNHNY and SVGAGI (reference sequence). This CDR3 contains 14 residues. V was pared by 7 bases and J by 0 bases, with 11 bases between. The CDR3 DNA sequence: TGTGCCAGCACCCCGGAGTTGAGCACAGATACGCAGTATTTT. Its translation: CASTPELSTDTQYF.

The chain carries TRBV2 and TRBJ1-4; D unclear. Germline V lookup: CDR1 SNHLY, CDR2 FYNNEI. CDR3 length: 14 amino acids. Trimming left V 8 bases short and J 2 bases short, with 12 bases between. DNA for the CDR3: TGTGCCAGCCGCACGGTGTCCACTAATGAAAAACTGTTTTTT. Amino acids: CASRTVSTNEKLFF.

The chain recombines TRBV27 with TRBJ2-3; 9 positions match TRBD2. The CDR3 length is 16 residues. The V gene end was trimmed by 3 bases and the J gene end by 7 bases; junction bases not matched to a gene: 11. Germline CDR1 reads MNHEY; CDR2 reads SMNVEV (reference sequence). CDR3 loop: CASSFTSAGGLHTQYF. The CDR3 DNA follows: TGTGCCAGCAGTTTTACATCAGCGGGAGGCTTGCATACGCAGTATTTT.

The gene calls are TRBV29-1 and TRBJ2-7; perhaps D is TRBD1 or TRBD2 (7 bases each). Germline V lookup: CDR1 SQVTM, CDR2 ANQGSEA. The CDR3 consists of 14 residues. V lost 3 bases, J lost 3 bases, and 15 bases lay in between. The CDR3 region is CSVEGGGPYYEQYF. CDR3 DNA sequence: TGCAGCGTTGAGGGAGGGGGCCCCTACTACGAGCAGTACTTC.

This sequence joins TRBV7-8 and TRBJ2-7; possibly TRBD2 for D (5 bases). V was pared by 1 base and J by 6 bases, with 16 bases between. This CDR3 comprises 15 residues. Germline V CDR1 and CDR2: SGHVS, FQNEAQ. The CDR3 protein is CASSLGLAGRREQYF. In DNA form, the CDR3 reads TGTGCCAGCAGCTTAGGGCTAGCCGGCAGGCGCGAGCAGTACTTC.

This chain connects TRBV5-1 to TRBJ2-1, with 12 bases fitting TRBD2. V was pared by 0 bases and J by 4 bases, with 5 bases of the junction left unmatched. This CDR3 spans 17 amino acids. The V gene's germline CDR1 is SGHRS and CDR2 YFSETQ. The CDR3 spells CASSLETSGSPYNEQFF. DNA of the CDR3: TGCGCCAGCAGCTTGGAGACTAGCGGGAGCCCATACAATGAGCAGTTCTTC.

This clonotype came up a few times. The chain carries TRBV12-3 or TRBV12-4 and TRBJ2-7; perhaps D is TRBD1 or TRBD2 (6 bases each). The CDR3 length is 15 residues. V was pared by 6 bases and J by 7 bases, with 22 bases between. The CDR3 region is CASSPAGFEGGEQYF. The DNA of the CDR3 is TGTGCCAGCAGCCCCGCAGGGTTTGAGGGGGGTGAGCAGTACTTC.

The chain has TRBV2 and TRBJ1-1, with 7 bases aligning to TRBD1. In germline, CDR1 is SNHLY, CDR2 FYNNEI. V lost 6 bases and J lost 2; bases outside the gene matches: 9. CDR3 size: 15 residues. CDR3 sequence reads: CASSPTGTVNTEAFF. CDR3 DNA sequence: TGTGCCAGCAGCCCCACCGGGACAGTAAACACTGAAGCTTTCTTT.

The chain links TRBV7-2 to TRBJ2-5, with D maybe TRBD1 (6 bases). V dropped 6 bases and J dropped 5 bases, with 16 bases sitting between them. The CDR3 extends over 14 amino acids. CDR1 SGHTA and CDR2 FQGNSA come from the germline V gene. The CDR3: CASSSRWGLETQYF. In nucleotides, the CDR3 is TGTGCCAGCAGTTCCCGGTGGGGGCTGGAGACCCAGTACTTC. The whole variable domain, remainder taken from reference TRBV7-2 and TRBJ2-5, is GAGVSQSPSNKVTEKGKDVELRCDPISGHTALYWYRQSLGQGLEFLIYFQGNSAPDKSGLPSDRFSAERTGGSVSTLTIQRTQQEDSAVYLCASSSRWGLETQYFGPGTRLLVL.

V and J are TRBV12-3 or TRBV12-4 and TRBJ2-7; possible D gene TRBD1, 6 bases. The J call may be incorrect, as the DNA end agrees better with TRBJ2-4. This CDR3 region has 15 residues. The CDR3, as DNA: TGTGCCAGCAGTCCGAACCGGGACACCTTGTACATTCAGTACTTC. It codes for CASSPNRDTLYIQYF.

This chain uses TRBV7-2 with TRBJ2-2; D unresolved. V gave up 4 bases and J gave up 7 bases, with 13 bases separating them. The CDR3 loop spans 14 amino acids. The germline V gene has CDR1 SGHTA and CDR2 FQGNSA. CDR3 amino acids: CASSSGMGDGELFF. For the CDR3, the DNA is TGTGCCAGCAGCTCAGGAATGGGTGACGGGGAGCTGTTTTTT.

This clonotype was recorded many times. This chain uses TRBV7-3 with TRBJ2-6; no clear D. V was trimmed by 4 bases and J by 3 bases, leaving 10 bases between them. This CDR3 has 15 residues. Germline V gene lookup returns CDR1 SGHTA and CDR2 FQGTGA. DNA for the CDR3: TGTGCCAGCAGCTCCCTGATACGTGGGGCCAACGTCCTGACTTTC. Its protein is CASSSLIRGANVLTF. Supplemented by reference TRBV7-3 and TRBJ2-6, the full variable domain reads GAGVSQTPSNKVTEKGKYVELRCDPISGHTALYWYRQSLGQGPEFLIYFQGTGAADDSGLPNDRFFAVRPEGSVSTLKIQRTERGDSAVYLCASSSLIRGANVLTFGAGSRLTVL.

The CDR3 DNA reads TGCAGCACACGACAGGGGGACACTGAAGCTTTCTTT. Protein: CSTRQGDTEAFF. The chain has TRBV29-1 and TRBJ1-1, with TRBD1 matching 9 bases. Germline lookup yields CDR1 SQVTM and CDR2 ANQGSEA. The CDR3 contains 12 residues. With V trimmed by 8 bases and J by 3 bases, 4 bases remained unmatched.

The chain is built from TRBV12-3 or TRBV12-4 and TRBJ2-4, with D possibly called TRBD1 or TRBD2 (6 bases each). V gave up 8 bases and J gave up 4 bases, with 15 bases separating them. The CDR3 is made up of 14 amino acids. For the CDR3, the DNA is TGTGCCAGCGCCTGGGGGGACACTAAAAACATTCAGTACTTC. Its protein product is CASAWGDTKNIQYF.

The chain carries TRBV20-1 and TRBJ1-5; D is unresolved. The V and J ends lost 4 bases and 6 bases respectively, with 13 bases between them. The length of the CDR3 is 13 residues. CDR1 and CDR2 (germline): DFQATT, SNEGSKA (reference sequence). CDR3 sequence: CSATIARAQPQHF. CDR3 nucleotides: TGCAGTGCTACAATTGCGAGGGCTCAGCCCCAGCATTTT.

Only a few counts were recorded for this clonotype. This chain uses TRBV6-2 or TRBV6-3 with TRBJ1-2; D is uncertain. The CDR3 is 13 amino acids. Germline loops: CDR1 MNHEY, CDR2 SVGEGT. V dropped 1 base and J dropped 7 bases, with 10 bases sitting between them. CDR3 region: CASSYFSRSGYTF. In DNA form, the CDR3 reads TGTGCCAGCAGTTACTTTTCTCGTAGTGGCTACACCTTC.

The V call is TRBV29-1, the J call TRBJ1-2; D may be TRBD1 (6 bases). This CDR3 is built from 12 residues. CDR1 SQVTM and CDR2 ANQGSEA come from the germline V gene. V gave up 5 bases and J gave up 8 bases, with 15 bases separating them. The DNA of the CDR3 is TGCAGCGTTTTAAAGGGGGATAACGGCTACACCTTC. This gives the protein CSVLKGDNGYTF.

The table lists this clonotype with a few counts. J is TRBJ1-2 and V is TRBV2; 8 bases fit TRBD1. Germline CDR1 SNHLY, CDR2 FYNNEI. Losses at the gene ends were 9 bases for V and 7 bases for J; bases not matched to a gene: 16. The CDR3 runs to 15 residues. The CDR3 bases are TGTGCCAGACCGTCGACAAAGGACAGGGAAGTTGGCTACACCTTC. Its protein is CARPSTKDREVGYTF.